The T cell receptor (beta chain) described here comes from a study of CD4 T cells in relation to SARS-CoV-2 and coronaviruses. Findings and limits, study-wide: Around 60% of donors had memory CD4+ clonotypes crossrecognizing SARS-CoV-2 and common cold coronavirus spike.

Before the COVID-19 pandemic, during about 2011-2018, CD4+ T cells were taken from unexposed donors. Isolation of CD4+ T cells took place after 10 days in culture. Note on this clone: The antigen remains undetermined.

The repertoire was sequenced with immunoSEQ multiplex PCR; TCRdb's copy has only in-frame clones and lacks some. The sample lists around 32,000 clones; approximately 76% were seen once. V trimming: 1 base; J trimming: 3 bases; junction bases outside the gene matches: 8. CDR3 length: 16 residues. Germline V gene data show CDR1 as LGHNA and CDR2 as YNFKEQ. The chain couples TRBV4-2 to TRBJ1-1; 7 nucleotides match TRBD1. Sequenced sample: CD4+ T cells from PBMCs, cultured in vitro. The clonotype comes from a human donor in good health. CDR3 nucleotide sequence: TGTGCCAGCAGCCAAGTGGGGGGACAGTCGTACACTGAAGCTTTCTTT. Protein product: CASSQVGGQSYTEAFF.